What follows are 17 T cell receptor beta chains derived from one specimen sequenced in a study of blood T cells in healthy people across ages. Next came a second PCR, run for roughly 6 to 11 cycles, which used a sample-barcoded 5' primer along with a J-beta primer mix. MiXCR, run by TCRdb on the 5' RACE reads, gives a single entry per CDR3 protein. The table shows around 1.5 million distinct CDR3 sequences, with about 31% occurring only once. The sequencing sample was made of blood. These receptors came from a woman aged 25 to 39 in good health.

V is TRBV28 and J is TRBJ2-7, with a possible D match to TRBD1 (6 bases). Judging by the DNA end, TRBJ2-4 fits better; the J call may be wrong. The CDR3 is made up of 15 amino acids. Germline V lookup: CDR1 MDHEN, CDR2 SYDVKM. The CDR3 region is CASSFPTGETNIQYF. The DNA for the CDR3 is TGTGCCAGCAGTTTCCCGACAGGAGAAACCAACATTCAGTACTTC.

The chain carries TRBV11-2 and TRBJ1-1; 11 positions agree with TRBD1. The V gene end was trimmed by 5 bases and the J gene end by 7 bases; junction bases not matched to a gene: 6. Germline values: CDR1 SGHAT, CDR2 FQNNGV. The CDR3 extends over 14 amino acids. The CDR3 protein is CASSPGQGAVEAFF. DNA of the CDR3: TGTGCCAGCAGCCCCGGACAGGGGGCGGTTGAAGCTTTCTTT.

The CDR3 spells CATNLAGVQSSYNEQFF. The CDR3 DNA reads as TGTGCCACCAACCTAGCGGGAGTTCAGAGTTCCTACAATGAGCAGTTCTTC. The V and J genes are TRBV10-3 and TRBJ2-1, with TRBD2 matching 10 bases. There are 17 residues in the CDR3. Germline V gene sequence: CDR1 ENHRY, CDR2 SYGVKD. V dropped 10 bases and J dropped 1; count of bases not matched to a gene: 13.

About this clonotype: This may come from a read error, since a much larger clone is one base off. The chain employs TRBV20-1 and TRBJ2-1; 12 positions match TRBD2. The CDR3 consists of 16 residues. Per the germline V gene, CDR1 is DFQATT and CDR2 is SNEGSKA (reference sequence). The DNA for the CDR3 is TGCAGTGCCCGTAGCCAGACTAGCGGGAGCTACGATGAGCAGTTCTTC. Its translation: CSARSQTSGSYDEQFF.

This clonotype showed up many times. The chain has TRBV4-1 and TRBJ2-3; a weak D match, TRBD2 (5 bases). Germline V CDR1 and CDR2: MGHRA, YSYEKL. The length of the CDR3 is 17 residues. The V and J ends lost 0 bases and 4 bases respectively, with 17 bases between them. The CDR3 coding sequence is TGCGCCAGCAGCCAAGAGGTCAAATCGGGATTATCAGATACGCAGTATTTT. It codes for CASSQEVKSGLSDTQYF.

This clonotype was detected a few times. The rearrangement joins TRBV18 to TRBJ2-1; 7 bases line up with TRBD2. V lost 3 bases to trimming and J lost 5 bases; unmatched junction nucleotides: 7. The CDR3 runs to 15 residues. CDR1 and CDR2 from the germline V gene are KGHSH and LQKENI. The CDR3 region has the DNA TGTGCCAGCTCACCGGAGCCCCGGGGGGACAATGAGCAGTTCTTC. Its translation: CASSPEPRGDNEQFF.

This chain connects TRBV27 to TRBJ1-6; a weak D match, TRBD1 (5 bases). Between the trimmed V and J ends, which lost 5 bases and 7 bases, there was a span of 21 bases. The CDR3 is 17 amino acids. Looked up from germline, CDR1 is MNHEY and CDR2 is SMNVEV (reference sequence). The CDR3 is CASSLFSPDTTNSPLHF. The CDR3 coding sequence is TGTGCCAGCAGTCTATTTTCCCCGGACACCACGAATTCACCCCTCCACTTT.

V and J are TRBV5-6 and TRBJ2-1, with D unresolved. V lost 3 bases and J lost 8, with 9 bases in between. The CDR3 extends over 12 amino acids. The germline CDR1 and CDR2 sequences are SGHDT and YYEEEE. DNA of the CDR3: TGTGCCAGCAGCTCGACCTGGGATGAGCAGTTCTTC. Residues: CASSSTWDEQFF.

This clonotype showed up just a few times. The chain employs TRBV7-2 and TRBJ2-1; 9 bases fit TRBD1. J was trimmed by 6 bases and V by 4 bases; bases with no gene match: 4. Germline assignment: CDR1 SGHTA and CDR2 FQGNSA. This CDR3 region has 14 residues. The CDR3 DNA is TGTGCCAGCAGCTACAGGGGGCGCGTCAATGAGCAGTTCTTC. This translates into CASSYRGRVNEQFF.

Only a few counts were recorded for this clonotype. The genes are TRBV7-9 and TRBJ2-7, with 12 bases identical to TRBD2. Germline V gene sequence: CDR1 SEHNR, CDR2 FQNEAQ (reference sequence). Trimming removed 5 bases from V and 4 bases from J; junction bases left unmatched: 6. The CDR3 extends over 15 amino acids. The CDR3 here is CASSIGLAGLYEQYF. CDR3 sequence (DNA): TGTGCCAGCAGCATCGGACTAGCGGGACTGTACGAGCAGTACTTC.

The V call is TRBV11-1, the J call TRBJ2-3; D remains ambiguous. This CDR3 is built from 14 residues. CDR1 and CDR2 from the germline V gene are SGHAT and FQDESV (reference sequence). Trimming removed 1 base at V and 3 bases at J, with 8 bases between. CDR3 protein: CASSLEFSTDTQYF. The CDR3, as DNA: TGTGCCAGCAGCTTAGAGTTTTCGACAGATACGCAGTATTTT.

CDR3 loop: CASSNSGRADNEQFF. In DNA, the CDR3 is TGTGCCAGCAGCAACAGCGGGAGGGCCGACAATGAGCAGTTCTTC. The J gene is TRBJ2-1, the V gene TRBV9, with 10 bases that match TRBD2. The CDR3 is 15 residues long. The germline CDR1 and CDR2 sequences are SGDLS and YYNGEE. J gave up 5 bases and V 4 bases, and 6 bases lay outside the gene matches.

This chain joins TRBV10-2 and TRBJ1-5; no firm D call. The CDR3 is 14 residues long. Looked up from germline, CDR1 is WSHSY and CDR2 is SAAADI. V lost 4 bases and J 6 bases, leaving 13 bases between the germline ends. The CDR3 reads CASSVLQETQPQHF. The CDR3 DNA reads TGCGCCAGCAGTGTATTACAAGAAACTCAGCCCCAGCATTTT.

This clonotype was observed a single time. The chain is built from TRBV15 and TRBJ1-6; D is perhaps TRBD1 (5 bases). V was clipped by 0 bases and J by 7 bases, with 13 bases between them. Germline V gene sequence: CDR1 LNHNV, CDR2 YYDKDF (reference sequence). The CDR3 length is 16 residues. For the CDR3, the DNA is TGTGCCACCAGCAGAGAATTTGGGACTTCGAATTCACCCCTCCACTTT. This encodes CATSREFGTSNSPLHF.

This clonotype turned up a few times. The chain has TRBV20-1 and TRBJ2-7; a weak D match, TRBD1 (6 bases). Per germline, CDR1 DFQATT and CDR2 SNEGSKA (reference sequence). Trimming stripped 6 bases from V and 1 base from J, with 16 bases between. This CDR3 comprises 14 residues. CDR3 sequence reads: CSARARGPSYEQYF. The CDR3 nucleotides read TGCAGTGCCCGAGCCAGGGGACCTTCCTACGAGCAGTACTTC.

Here the CDR3 DNA reads TGTGCCAGCAGCCCCCCCGTGGTAGATACGCAGTATTTT. It encodes CASSPPVVDTQYF. J is TRBJ2-3 and V is TRBV9; D gene unclear. Germline V lookup: CDR1 SGDLS, CDR2 YYNGEE. V was trimmed by 4 bases and J by 5 bases, leaving 11 bases between them. This CDR3 spans 13 amino acids.

The chain links TRBV6-1 to TRBJ2-1, with 10 bases that match TRBD2. Unmatched junction bases numbered 2, after V lost 2 bases and J lost 1 base. The CDR3 loop spans 16 amino acids. Germline loops: CDR1 MNHNS, CDR2 SASEGT. DNA of the CDR3: TGTGCCAGCAGTGAAAGCGGGGGGGCGTCCTACAATGAGCAGTTCTTC. Amino acids: CASSESGGASYNEQFF.